This T cell receptor (beta chain) was recorded in a study of cytomegalovirus exposure and HLA in healthy donors. The PCR employed 60 Vbeta primers together with 13 Jbeta primers. The protocol was immunoSEQ multiplex PCR, while the TCRdb copy is restricted to in-frame clones and leaves out a portion. Its listing shows 150,000 to 200,000 clones. CDR1 MRHNA and CDR2 SNTAGT come from the germline V gene. The V and J ends lost 6 bases and 2 bases respectively, with 11 bases between them. The CDR3 runs to 13 residues. Study-wide results and caveats: In a later analysis, TCR beta V- and J-gene trimming showed a link to a missense DCLRE1C variant. Common viral pathogens were later found to be apparently linked to several of the most significant clusters.

Worth noting for this clone: Its antigen is currently unknown.

The receptor's source is a woman aged 18-29 years in good health and CMV-seropositive. The chain has TRBV6-4 and TRBJ2-7, with D tentatively TRBD1 (6 bases). Sequenced material: PBMCs. DNA of the CDR3: TGTGCCAGCAGGGCAGGGGTTCCCTACGAGCAGTACTTC. Protein sequence: CASRAGVPYEQYF.